The sequence of this T cell receptor (beta chain) was determined in a study of T cell responses to AZD1222 COVID-19 vaccine. Deletions cut 4 bases from V and 1 base from J, with 7 bases between. Per germline, CDR1 SQVTM and CDR2 ANQGSEA. The CDR3 sequence is 12 residues long. With regard to this clone: What it binds is unknown.

Only in-frame clones appear in the TCRdb table, and some are missing; sequencing was by immunoSEQ multiplex PCR. Of about 120,000 clones listed, approximately 84% are singletons. Broader study findings: Spike-specific TCR repertoires showed rising breadth and depth after two AZD1222 doses. Clonal diversity was possibly underestimated, and the donors were mostly white British, with more females. The span of vaccine-associated CD4 TCRs extended across spike, with dominance at 160-218 and 743-854.

This chain joins TRBV29-1 and TRBJ2-5; D not resolved. The sample here was peripheral blood, taken on day 0 of AZD1222 vaccination. This receptor was taken from an adult in good health. Here the CDR3 DNA reads TGCAGCGTTGCTGGGATCCAAGAGACCCAGTACTTC. Translating it yields CSVAGIQETQYF.